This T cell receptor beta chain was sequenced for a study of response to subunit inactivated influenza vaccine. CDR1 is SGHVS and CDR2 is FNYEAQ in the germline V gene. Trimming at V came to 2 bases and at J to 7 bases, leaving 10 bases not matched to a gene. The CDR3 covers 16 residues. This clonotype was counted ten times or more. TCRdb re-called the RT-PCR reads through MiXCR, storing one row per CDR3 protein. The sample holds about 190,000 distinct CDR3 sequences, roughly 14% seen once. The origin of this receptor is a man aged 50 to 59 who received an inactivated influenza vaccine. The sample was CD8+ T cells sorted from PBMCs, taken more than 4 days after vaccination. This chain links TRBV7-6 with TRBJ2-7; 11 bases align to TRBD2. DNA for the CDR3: TGTGCCAGCAGCTTATACGTAGCGGGAGGGTCGGGGGAGCAGTACTTC. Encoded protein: CASSLYVAGGSGEQYF.